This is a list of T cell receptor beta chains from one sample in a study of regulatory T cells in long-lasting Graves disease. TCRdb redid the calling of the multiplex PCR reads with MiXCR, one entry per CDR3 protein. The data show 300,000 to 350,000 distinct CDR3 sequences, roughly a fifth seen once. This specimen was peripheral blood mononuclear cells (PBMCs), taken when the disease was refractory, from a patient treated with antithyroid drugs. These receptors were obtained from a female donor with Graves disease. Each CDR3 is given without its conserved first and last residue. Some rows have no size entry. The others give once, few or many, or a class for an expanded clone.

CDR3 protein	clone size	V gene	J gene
ASSEQGRETQY	-	TRBV19	TRBJ2-5
ASSGGTGPYEQY	many	TRBV12-3/TRBV12-4	TRBJ2-7
ATAGTSGSYEQY	few	TRBV5-1	TRBJ2-7
ASSPGAGSAETQY	many	TRBV11-1	TRBJ2-5
SAKTLSGGFYEQY	many	TRBV20-1	TRBJ2-7
ASSPGASSGNTIY	-	TRBV7-9	TRBJ1-3
ASSSTGRPRDYGYT	many	TRBV28	TRBJ1-2
SAGRASGQFSNQPQH	-	TRBV20-1	TRBJ1-5
ASSPGLSTSLTGELF	-	TRBV3-1	TRBJ2-2
ASSIIFDRETETF	-	TRBV27	TRBJ1-1
ASAGPGGSF	many	TRBV28	TRBJ2-1
ASSPDRYTGANVLT	-	TRBV3-1	TRBJ2-6
SVGGRTNEKLF	-	TRBV29-1	TRBJ1-4
ASSPGVGVYGYT	few	TRBV18	TRBJ1-2
AISEGGLTDQPQH	-	TRBV10-3	TRBJ1-5
ASRRGGADTEQY	many	TRBV12-3/TRBV12-4	TRBJ2-7
ASRDSSYNSPLH	many	TRBV13	TRBJ1-6
ASSSQGGSSHEQY	-	TRBV2	TRBJ2-7
SAPQGGYGYT	many	TRBV20-1	TRBJ1-2
ASSPSLAHNEQF	-	TRBV27	TRBJ2-1
ASRNRDSSGEQY	many	TRBV28	TRBJ2-7
ASSKGQASGETQY	many	TRBV2	TRBJ2-5
ASSLVSSPPYGYT	few	TRBV5-1	TRBJ1-2
ASSPELREKLF	many	TRBV2	TRBJ1-4
SARESQVWGGSQETQY	many	TRBV20-1	TRBJ2-5
ASSLAGGENTGELF	many	TRBV7-2	TRBJ2-2
ASSPSLDSYGYT	-	TRBV9	TRBJ1-2
ASRKGGATDTQY	-	TRBV6-1	TRBJ2-3
ASSLSAGGQY	many	TRBV28	TRBJ2-7
ASSFTSAPSYSSYEQY	many	TRBV12-3/TRBV12-4	TRBJ2-7
ASSLGLAGGPRETQY	many	TRBV5-5	TRBJ2-5
ASSSRAGTNYEQY	few	TRBV11-3	TRBJ2-7
ASSESGKGYT	many	TRBV6-1	TRBJ1-2
ASSPHRRVLGNEQY	many	TRBV11-2	TRBJ2-7
ASSLRRQGSVSGSYYPYEQY	few	TRBV7-9	TRBJ2-7
ASSPAHRGGYT	many	TRBV2	TRBJ1-2
ASSPSGGSREQY	-	TRBV19	TRBJ2-7
ASSLSPAGASEQF	-	TRBV7-3	TRBJ2-1
ASSYRRGRDQETQY	many	TRBV6-5	TRBJ2-5
ASSLQGPRGEAF	-	TRBV27	TRBJ1-1